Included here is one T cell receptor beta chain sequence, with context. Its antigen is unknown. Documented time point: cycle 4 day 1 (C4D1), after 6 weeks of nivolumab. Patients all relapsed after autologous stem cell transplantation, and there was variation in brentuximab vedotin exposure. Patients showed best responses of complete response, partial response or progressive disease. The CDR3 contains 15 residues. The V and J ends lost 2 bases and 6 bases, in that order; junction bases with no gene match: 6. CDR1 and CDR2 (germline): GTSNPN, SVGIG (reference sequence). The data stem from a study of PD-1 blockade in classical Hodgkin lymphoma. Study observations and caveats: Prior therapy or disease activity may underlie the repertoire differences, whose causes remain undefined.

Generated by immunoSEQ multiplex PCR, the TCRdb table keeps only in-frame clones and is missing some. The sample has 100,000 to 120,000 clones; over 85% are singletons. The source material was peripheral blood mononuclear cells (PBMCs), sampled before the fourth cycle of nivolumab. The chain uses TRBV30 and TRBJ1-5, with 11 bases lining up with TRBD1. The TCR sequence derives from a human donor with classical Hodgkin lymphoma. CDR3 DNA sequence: TGTGCCTGGAGTCTGGCAGGACAGGGGGCTCAGCCCCAGCATTTT. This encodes CAWSLAGQGAQPQHF.